One sample yielded the 2 T cell receptor beta chains listed below, sequenced in a study of OX40 agonist ivuxolimab in advanced cancers. Measured with immunoSEQ multiplex PCR; TCRdb has only the in-frame clones, and not every one. The sample lists some 75,000 clones, around nine tenths seen once, with 2% to 3% in the top ten. The sample consisted of CD4+ or CD8+ T cells sorted from blood, taken in a trial of the OX40 agonist ivuxolimab. The source is an adult with an advanced solid tumor such as melanoma, head and neck, liver or kidney cancer.

V is TRBV12-5 and J is TRBJ2-1; the match to TRBD1 covers 9 bases. Germline lookup yields CDR1 LGHNT and CDR2 FRNRAP. J lost 7 bases, V lost 5 bases, and 6 bases had no gene match. The CDR3 has 14 amino acids. CDR3 nucleotides: TGTGCTAGTGGTCGAGCCGGGACAGGGAATGAGCAGTTCTTC. This encodes CASGRAGTGNEQFF. Based on the CDR3 plus reference TRBV12-5 and TRBJ2-1, the full variable domain is DARVTQTPRHKVTEMGQEVTMRCQPILGHNTVFWYRQTMMQGLELLAYFRNRAPLDDSGMPKDRFSAEMPDATLATLKIQPSEPRDSAVYFCASGRAGTGNEQFFGPGTRLTVL.

This chain joins TRBV20-1 and TRBJ2-1, with D perhaps given as TRBD1 or TRBD2 (5 bases each). The germline CDR1 and CDR2 sequences are DFQATT and SNEGSKA (reference sequence). Trimming stripped 5 bases from V and 11 bases from J, with 13 bases between. The CDR3 is 11 residues long. CDR3 coding DNA: TGCAGTGCTTATGGGTCGGGGCAGCAGTTCTTC. Translation: CSAYGSGQQFF.